Listed below are T cell receptor beta chains from one sample, sequenced in a study of T cell responses to AZD1222 COVID-19 vaccine. The data were produced by immunoSEQ multiplex PCR, yet TCRdb's version contains in-frame clones alone and is incomplete. Reported are about 140,000 clones; the ten largest clones contain about 2.3%. What was sequenced was peripheral blood. The receptors were sampled from an adult in good health. Both conserved end residues are part of each CDR3. Each record gives: J gene, V gene, D gene, CDR3 DNA, CDR3 protein. A D gene is named only where the DNA matches it firmly.

TRBJ1-1	TRBV6-5	-	TGTGCCAGCAGTTACTCGGGCAGAAACACTGAAGCTTTCTTT	CASSYSGRNTEAFF
TRBJ1-4	TRBV29-1	TRBD1	TGCAGCGTTAACGGACAGGGGAATAATGAAAAACTGTTTTTT	CSVNGQGNNEKLFF
TRBJ2-3	TRBV28	TRBD2	TGTGCCAGCAGCCCGACTAGCGGCTTGGGGGCAGATACGCAGTATTTT	CASSPTSGLGADTQYF
TRBJ1-2	TRBV6-2/TRBV6-3	-	TGTGCCAGCAGTTACCCTTCGCAGGGCACCTTC	CASSYPSQGTF
TRBJ2-1	TRBV7-9	TRBD2	TGTGCCAGCAGCCGATCGGGACTAGCGGTTAATGAGCAGTTCTTC	CASSRSGLAVNEQFF
TRBJ1-1	TRBV21-1	-	TGTGCCAGCAACAGGGGCTACACTGAAGCTTTCTTT	CASNRGYTEAFF
TRBJ1-1	TRBV10-3	-	TGTGCCATCAGGGACAGTCTGAACACTGAAGCTTTCTTT	CAIRDSLNTEAFF
TRBJ1-2	TRBV9	-	TGCGGCCGGGGGGAGGCTGGCTACACCTTC	CGRGEAGYTF
TRBJ1-2	TRBV11-2	-	TGTGCCAGCAGCTTACCGAGCACAGTCTATGGCTACACCTTC	CASSLPSTVYGYTF
TRBJ2-7	TRBV5-6	-	TGTGCCAGCAGTTCTGGACCCCAGGACGAGCAGTACTTC	CASSSGPQDEQYF
TRBJ2-5	TRBV15	TRBD2	TGTGCCACCAGCAGAGATCAAGCGGGGGGGCTAGAGACCCAGTACTTC	CATSRDQAGGLETQYF
TRBJ1-5	TRBV2	-	TGTGCCAGCAGTGAGGGTTTTTCTCAGCCCCAGCATTTT	CASSEGFSQPQHF
TRBJ1-1	TRBV7-2	TRBD1	TGTGCCAGCAGCTCGACAGGGATAGCAGCGAGGACTGAAGCTTTCTTT	CASSSTGIAARTEAFF
TRBJ1-1	TRBV18	-	TGTGCCAGCGCTGTGGGAAGGGACACTGAAGCTTTCTTT	CASAVGRDTEAFF
TRBJ2-2	TRBV19	-	TGTGCCAGTGGTGTGGGCACCGGGGAGCTGTTTTTT	CASGVGTGELFF
TRBJ1-1	TRBV4-1	-	TGCGCCAGCAGCCACCTACAGGGCAGGGACACTGAAGCTTTCTTT	CASSHLQGRDTEAFF
TRBJ1-2	TRBV28	-	TGTGCCAGCAGTTTAGCAGGGACAAGGGGCTACACCTTC	CASSLAGTRGYTF
TRBJ2-6	TRBV5-1	TRBD1	TGCGCCAGCAGCTTGACAGGGGCCTCTGGGGCCAACGTCCTGACTTTC	CASSLTGASGANVLTF
TRBJ1-5	TRBV3-1/TRBV3-2	-	TGTGCCAGCAGTGGGGGGGCAAATAGCAATCAGCCCCAGCATTTT	CASSGGANSNQPQHF
TRBJ1-5	TRBV18	-	TGTGCCAGCTCATCAGACAGAAATCAGCCCCAGCATTTT	CASSSDRNQPQHF
TRBJ2-7	TRBV28	-	TGTGCCAGCAGTTTATTGGCAGGAATAAGCTCCTACGAGCAGTACTTC	CASSLLAGISSYEQYF
TRBJ2-5	TRBV5-1	-	TGCGCCAGCGACCCCCACCCAGAGGGTCGGGAGACCCAGTACTTC	CASDPHPEGRETQYF
TRBJ1-1	TRBV19	-	TGTGCCAGTAATGCGGGGCTCGACACTGAAGCTTTCTTT	CASNAGLDTEAFF
TRBJ2-7	TRBV5-1	TRBD1	TGCGCCAGCAGCCTGTGGACAGGACCCTCCTACGAGCAGTACTTC	CASSLWTGPSYEQYF
TRBJ2-1	TRBV28	TRBD2	TGTGCCAGCAGTTCCCCACCGGCCCGGGGGGATGAGCAGTTCTTC	CASSSPPARGDEQFF
TRBJ2-5	TRBV5-6	TRBD2	TGTGCCAGCAGCTCGCCGGGACTAGTGAGGAGTACACAAGAGACCCAGTACTTC	CASSSPGLVRSTQETQYF
TRBJ1-1	TRBV6-2/TRBV6-3	-	TGTGCCAGCAGTTACAGCTTCGTCGGTGAAGCTTTCTTT	CASSYSFVGEAFF
TRBJ2-1	TRBV11-2	TRBD1	TGTGCCAGCAGCCGCTTCCGACAGGGGCAGGTTCGTGAGCAGTTCTTC	CASSRFRQGQVREQFF
TRBJ2-7	TRBV5-5	-	TGTGCCAGCAGCTTGGACAGGGCCGGGACCTACGAGCAGTACTTC	CASSLDRAGTYEQYF
TRBJ2-7	TRBV5-1	-	TGCGCCAGCAGAAATATTCTAACTCAGGGCGAGCAGTACTTC	CASRNILTQGEQYF
TRBJ2-5	TRBV6-5	-	TGTGCCAGCAGTTACTCAGGGGAGACCCAGTACTTC	CASSYSGETQYF
TRBJ2-3	TRBV9	TRBD2	TGTGCCAGCAGCGCCCCGACTAGCGGGGGATCAGATACGCAGTATTTT	CASSAPTSGGSDTQYF
TRBJ1-2	TRBV5-6	-	TGTGCCAGCAGCTCCCGGGAGGGGAAATTCTATGGCTACACCTTC	CASSSREGKFYGYTF
TRBJ1-2	TRBV30	-	TGTGCCTCCAGGAGAGAGATCTATGGCTACACCTTC	CASRREIYGYTF
TRBJ1-5	TRBV4-1	-	TGCGCCAGCAGCCAAGTGGAATTTTATAGCAATCAGCCCCAGCATTTT	CASSQVEFYSNQPQHF